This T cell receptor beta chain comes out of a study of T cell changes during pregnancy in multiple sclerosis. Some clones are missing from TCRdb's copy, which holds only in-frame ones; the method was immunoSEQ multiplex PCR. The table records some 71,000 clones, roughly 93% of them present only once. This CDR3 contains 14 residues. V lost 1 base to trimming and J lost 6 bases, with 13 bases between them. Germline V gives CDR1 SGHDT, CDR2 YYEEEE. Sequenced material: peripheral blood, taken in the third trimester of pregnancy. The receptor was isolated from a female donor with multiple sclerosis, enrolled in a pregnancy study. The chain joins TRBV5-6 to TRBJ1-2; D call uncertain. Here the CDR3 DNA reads TGTGCCAGCAGCTTGTCGTCCTGGGGAGATGGCTACACCTTC. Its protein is CASSLSSWGDGYTF.